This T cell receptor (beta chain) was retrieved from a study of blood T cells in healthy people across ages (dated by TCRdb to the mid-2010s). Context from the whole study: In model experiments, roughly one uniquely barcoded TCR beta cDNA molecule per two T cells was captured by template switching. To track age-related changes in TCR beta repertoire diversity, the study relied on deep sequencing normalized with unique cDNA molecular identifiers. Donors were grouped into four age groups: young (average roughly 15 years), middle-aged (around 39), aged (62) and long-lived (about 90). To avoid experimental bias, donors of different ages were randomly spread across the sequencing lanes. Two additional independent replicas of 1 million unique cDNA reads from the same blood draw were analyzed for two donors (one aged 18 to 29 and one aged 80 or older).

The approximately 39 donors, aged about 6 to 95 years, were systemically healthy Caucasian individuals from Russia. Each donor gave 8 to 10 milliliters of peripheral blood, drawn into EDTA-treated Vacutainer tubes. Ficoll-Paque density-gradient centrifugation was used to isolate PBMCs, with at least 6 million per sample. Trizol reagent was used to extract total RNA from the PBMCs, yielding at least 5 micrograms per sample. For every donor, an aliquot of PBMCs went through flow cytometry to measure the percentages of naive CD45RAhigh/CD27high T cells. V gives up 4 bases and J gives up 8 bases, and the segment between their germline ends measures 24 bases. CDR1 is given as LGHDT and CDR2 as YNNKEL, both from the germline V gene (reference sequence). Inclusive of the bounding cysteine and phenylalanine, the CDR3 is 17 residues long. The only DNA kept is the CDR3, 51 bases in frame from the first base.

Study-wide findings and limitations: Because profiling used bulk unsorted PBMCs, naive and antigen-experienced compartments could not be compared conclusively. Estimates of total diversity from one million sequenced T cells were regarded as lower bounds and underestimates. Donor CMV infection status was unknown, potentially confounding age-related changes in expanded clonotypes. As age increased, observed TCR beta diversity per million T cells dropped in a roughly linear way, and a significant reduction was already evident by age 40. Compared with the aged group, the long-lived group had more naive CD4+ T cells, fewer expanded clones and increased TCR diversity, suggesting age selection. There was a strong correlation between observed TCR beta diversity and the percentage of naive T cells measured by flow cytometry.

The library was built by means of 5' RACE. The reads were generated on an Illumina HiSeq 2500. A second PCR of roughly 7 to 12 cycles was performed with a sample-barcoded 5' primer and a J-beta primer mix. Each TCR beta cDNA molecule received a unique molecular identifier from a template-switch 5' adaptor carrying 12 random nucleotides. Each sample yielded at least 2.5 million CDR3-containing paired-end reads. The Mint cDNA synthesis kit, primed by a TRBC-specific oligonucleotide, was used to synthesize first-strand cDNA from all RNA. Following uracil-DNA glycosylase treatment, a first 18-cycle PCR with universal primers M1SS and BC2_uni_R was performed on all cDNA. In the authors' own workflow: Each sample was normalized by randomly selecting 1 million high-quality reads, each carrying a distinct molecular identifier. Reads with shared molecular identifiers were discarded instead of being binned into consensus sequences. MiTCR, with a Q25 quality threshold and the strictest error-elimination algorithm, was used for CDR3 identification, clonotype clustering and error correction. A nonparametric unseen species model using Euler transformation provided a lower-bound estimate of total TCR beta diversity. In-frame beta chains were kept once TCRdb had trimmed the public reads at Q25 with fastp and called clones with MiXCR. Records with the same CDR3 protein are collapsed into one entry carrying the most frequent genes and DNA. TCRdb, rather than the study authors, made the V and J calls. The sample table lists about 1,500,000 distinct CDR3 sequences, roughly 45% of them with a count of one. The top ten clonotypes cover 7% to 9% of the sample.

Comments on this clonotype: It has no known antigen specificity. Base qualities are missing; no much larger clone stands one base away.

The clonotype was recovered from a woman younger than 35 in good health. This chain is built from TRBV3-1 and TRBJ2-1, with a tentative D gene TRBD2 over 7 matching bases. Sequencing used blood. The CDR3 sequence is CASSPGGLGGGRYEQFF. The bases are TGTGCCAGCAGCCCTGGAGGGTTAGGGGGGGGCCGCTATGAGCAGTTCTTC.